The 10 T cell receptor beta chains below all came from one sample that was sequenced in a study of CXCR3-negative and CXCR3-positive naive CD8 T cells. Preparation of TRB cDNA libraries relied on 5' RACE carrying UMI labels. TCRdb reworked the 5' RACE reads into one entry per CDR3 protein, no DNA. The repertoire table contains 45,000 to 55,000 distinct CDR3 sequences. Sequenced input: memory CD8+ T cells from blood. The origin of the receptors is a human donor in good health. Some clones in this sample may be carry-over from other donors' samples.

The chain recombines TRBV15 with TRBJ2-1; TCRdb's assignment of TRBD2 cannot be checked, as there is no DNA. The germline V gene has CDR1 LNHNV and CDR2 YYDKDF (reference sequence). This CDR3 spans 15 amino acids. CDR3 amino acids: CATSIRTSGGNEQFF.

V gene TRBV12-3 or TRBV12-4 combines with J gene TRBJ1-5. This CDR3 region has 13 residues. This chain's CDR3 is CASWTYSNQPQHF.

This clonotype is medium-sized by frequency. V and J are TRBV14 and TRBJ2-1; TCRdb returns TRBD2, unconfirmable since there is no DNA. The CDR3 loop spans 18 amino acids. Germline CDR1 reads SGHDN; CDR2 reads FVKESK. CDR3 residues: CASSLTSGGVSSYNEQFF. The variable domain in full, with the rest retrieved from reference TRBV14 and TRBJ2-1, is EAGVTQFPSHSVIEKGQTVTLRCDPISGHDNLYWYRRVMGKEIKFLLHFVKESKQDESGMPNNRFLAERTGGTYSTLKVQPAELEDSGVYFCASSLTSGGVSSYNEQFFGPGTRLTVL.

The rearrangement joins TRBV7-3 to TRBJ2-7; TCRdb picks TRBD2, but there is no DNA to check that call. CDR1 is SGHTA and CDR2 is FQGTGA in the germline V gene. This CDR3 contains 16 residues. CDR3 in amino acids: CASSLYGTPSSYEQYF.

The CDR3 sequence: CASSFAGMPDTEAFF. V and J are TRBV5-4 and TRBJ1-1. Germline loops: CDR1 SGHNT, CDR2 YYREEE (reference sequence). The CDR3 is made up of 15 amino acids.

The chain joins TRBV6-2 or TRBV6-3 to TRBJ2-1; TCRdb names TRBD1, which stays unverified in the absence of DNA. Per germline, CDR1 MNHEY and CDR2 SVGEGT. CDR3 size: 14 residues. The CDR3 region is CASSQTSGGYEQFF.

V is TRBV20-1 and J is TRBJ2-6; the D call from TCRdb, TRBD1, cannot be confirmed without DNA. The CDR3 extends over 16 amino acids. CDR1 is DFQATT, CDR2 SNEGSKA, per germline (reference sequence). CDR3 protein: CSATGTGVSGANVLTF.

The chain recombines TRBV7-9 with TRBJ2-7; TCRdb gives TRBD1 as the D gene, but with no DNA this cannot be confirmed. The germline gives CDR1 SEHNR, CDR2 FQNEAQ (reference sequence). The CDR3 covers 16 residues. The CDR3: CASSPPATTRMYEQYF.

The chain links TRBV29-1 to TRBJ1-2; as DNA is missing, the TRBD1 call by TCRdb cannot be tested. The CDR3 is made up of 12 amino acids. CDR1 and CDR2 (germline): SQVTM, ANQGSEA. The CDR3 here is CSVVEGAPGYTF.

The chain joins TRBV7-8 to TRBJ1-1. Germline CDR1 is SGHVS and CDR2 is FQNEAQ. The CDR3 contains 13 residues. CDR3 loop: CASSLGGTTEAFF.